Below are 30 T cell receptor beta chains sequenced from a single sample in a study of T cells after yellow fever vaccination. TCRdb itself ran the 5' RACE reads through MiXCR, one entry per CDR3 protein. Seen here are 340,000 or so distinct CDR3 sequences, around 13% observed once, and the top ten hold 3.2%. This specimen consisted of CD4+ T cells sorted from PBMCs, obtained 15 days after the yellow fever booster vaccination. Receptors were obtained from a man aged 18-30 years who received the YFV17D yellow fever vaccine.

This clonotype was picked up many times. V is TRBV19 and J is TRBJ2-2; D unresolved. The CDR3 totals 15 residues. Germline V gives CDR1 LNHDA, CDR2 SQIVND (reference sequence). The ends were cut back, 7 bases at V and 2 bases at J, with 14 bases in the middle. The CDR3 nucleotides read TGTGCCAGTATGGCCCTAGGCGTTAACACCGGGGAGCTGTTTTTT. It translates to CASMALGVNTGELFF.

The V and J genes are TRBV6-5 and TRBJ1-2; no clear D gene. V shed 0 bases and J shed 4 bases, with 6 bases lying between them. This CDR3 is built from 13 residues. Germline V gene sequence: CDR1 MNHEY, CDR2 SVGAGI. The CDR3 nucleotides are TGTGCCAGCAGTTACTCAGATATCTATGGCTACACCTTC. It translates to CASSYSDIYGYTF.

This clonotype was seen once. The chain has TRBV18 and TRBJ1-4; D not resolved. The V gene lost 4 bases and the J gene lost 5 bases, with 14 bases spanning the gap. This CDR3 spans 15 amino acids. CDR1 is KGHSH, CDR2 LQKENI, per germline. The CDR3 nucleotides are TGTGCCAGCTCACAGTACATCAGAGAGAATGAAAAACTGTTTTTT. This gives the protein CASSQYIRENEKLFF.

This chain links TRBV4-3 with TRBJ2-2; the match to TRBD2 covers 8 bases. Germline CDR1 and CDR2: LGHNA and YSLEER. The CDR3 covers 19 residues. V trimming: 1 base; J trimming: 3 bases; junction bases outside the gene matches: 13. The CDR3 spells CASSQGFGERGIDTGELFF. The CDR3 DNA is TGCGCCAGCAGCCAAGGGTTCGGGGAGCGGGGGATTGACACCGGGGAGCTGTTTTTT.

J is TRBJ2-7 and V is TRBV27; D is possibly TRBD1 (5 bases). Per the germline V gene, CDR1 is MNHEY and CDR2 is SMNVEV (reference sequence). The CDR3 extends over 15 amino acids. V was shortened by 0 bases and J by 4 bases, with 13 bases between the two germline ends. CDR3 sequence reads: CASSLSPGHYYEQYF. In nucleotides, the CDR3 is TGTGCCAGCAGTTTATCGCCCGGACATTATTACGAGCAGTACTTC.

The V gene is TRBV24-1, the J gene TRBJ2-1, with TRBD1 matching over 10 bases. The ends lost 4 bases at V and 5 bases at J; junction bases unmatched: 7. CDR1 is KGHDR, CDR2 SFDVKD, per germline. The CDR3 contains 16 residues. In DNA, the CDR3 is TGTGCCACCAGTGACCCGGGACAGGGGCTCCACAATGAGCAGTTCTTC. The encoded protein is CATSDPGQGLHNEQFF.

This clonotype was counted at least ten times. The J gene is TRBJ1-1, the V gene TRBV29-1; no clear D. Germline V gene sequence: CDR1 SQVTM, CDR2 ANQGSEA. This CDR3 region has 13 residues. The CDR3 region is CSELGRTNTEAFF. For the CDR3, the DNA is TGCAGTGAACTAGGGAGGACCAACACTGAAGCTTTCTTT.

This sequence joins TRBV7-3 and TRBJ1-1; D not resolved. CDR1 is SGHTA and CDR2 is FQGTGA in the germline V gene. Trimming removed 0 bases at V and 8 bases at J, with 10 bases between. This CDR3 has 13 amino acids. CDR3 DNA: TGTGCCAGCAGCTTAACAGGATACGGGGAAGCTTTCTTT. Its protein is CASSLTGYGEAFF.

This clonotype was counted only a few times. The chain recombines TRBV6-5 with TRBJ1-6; D perhaps matches TRBD1 (5 bases). The CDR3 consists of 14 residues. Germline V gene lookup returns CDR1 MNHEY and CDR2 SVGAGI. Trimming took 4 bases from V and 4 from J, leaving 8 bases between them. For the CDR3, the DNA is TGTGCCAGCAGTTCGGGACGGTATAATTCACCCCTCCACTTT. This codes for CASSSGRYNSPLHF.

This clonotype has a handful of counts. This chain connects TRBV5-1 to TRBJ2-5, with unresolved D. The CDR3 runs to 14 residues. Germline V gives CDR1 SGHRS, CDR2 YFSETQ. V lost 2 bases and J lost 1, with 9 bases in between. Here the CDR3 DNA reads TGCGCCAGCAGCTTTGGCGAACGCCAAGAGACCCAGTACTTC. Translating gives CASSFGERQETQYF.

The chain links TRBV20-1 to TRBJ1-5; 7 nucleotides agree with TRBD1. CDR1 and CDR2 from the germline V gene are DFQATT and SNEGSKA (reference sequence). V lost 1 base and J lost 2; bases outside the gene matches: 2. CDR3 size: 14 residues. CDR3 protein: CSARVTGGNQPQHF. The CDR3 nucleotides read TGCAGTGCTAGAGTCACAGGGGGCAATCAGCCCCAGCATTTT.

In this sample, this clonotype turned up a few times. The chain joins TRBV6-6 to TRBJ1-5; 8 positions agree with TRBD1. Germline V gene sequence: CDR1 MNHNY, CDR2 SVGAGI (reference sequence). After removal of 2 bases from V and 5 bases from J, the junction contained 8 bases not matched to a gene. The CDR3 consists of 16 residues. CDR3 nucleotide sequence: TGTGCCAGCAGTTACCCCCAACAGGGGGGGCATCAGCCCCAGCATTTT. Amino acids: CASSYPQQGGHQPQHF.

The genes are TRBV7-2 and TRBJ2-6, with 7 bases that match TRBD1. CDR1 SGHTA and CDR2 FQGNSA come from the germline V gene. This CDR3 region has 16 residues. V lost 4 bases and J lost 12; bases outside the gene matches: 15. The CDR3 reads CASSSRQGPLPAVLTF. CDR3 coding DNA: TGTGCCAGCAGCTCAAGACAGGGACCCTTACCCGCCGTCCTGACTTTC.

The chain carries TRBV24-1 and TRBJ1-1; no firm D call. The CDR3 has 13 amino acids. Trimming took 2 bases from V and 4 from J, leaving 7 bases between them. Germline values: CDR1 KGHDR, CDR2 SFDVKD. The CDR3 spells CATSDSASTEAFF. As DNA, the CDR3 is TGTGCCACCAGTGATTCTGCGAGCACTGAAGCTTTCTTT.

About this clonotype: A much larger clone lies a single base off, so this may be a read error. This chain joins TRBV7-2 and TRBJ1-2; D uncertain. Deletions cut 5 bases from V and 12 bases from J, with 19 bases between. The CDR3 extends over 13 amino acids. CDR1 is SGHTA, CDR2 FQGNSA, per germline. CDR3 bases: TGTGCCAGCAGCCCCCGAGGGCAGCTCGGCGACACCTTC. Translated, it gives CASSPRGQLGDTF.

V usage is TRBV6-1 and J usage is TRBJ1-1; D is uncertain. The V end was cut by 1 base, the J end by 7 bases, with 10 bases between. Germline V lookup: CDR1 MNHNS, CDR2 SASEGT. The CDR3 sequence is 13 residues long. The CDR3 loop is CASSEDADGEAFF. DNA of the CDR3: TGTGCCAGCAGTGAAGATGCGGACGGTGAAGCTTTCTTT.

This clonotype was observed once. V is TRBV3-1 and J is TRBJ2-1; a weak D match, TRBD2 (5 bases). Germline V gene sequence: CDR1 LGHDT, CDR2 YNNKEL (reference sequence). V was clipped by 3 bases and J by 7 bases, with 13 bases between them. This CDR3 comprises 14 residues. CDR3 sequence: CASSQRASWNEQFF. CDR3 nucleotide sequence: TGTGCCAGCAGCCAGAGGGCTAGCTGGAATGAGCAGTTCTTC.

V gene TRBV21-1 combines with J gene TRBJ2-7; the table calls TRBD1, which could not be checked here. TRBV21-1 is assigned pseudogene status. This CDR3 contains 14 residues. Here the CDR3 reads CASIRRQGINEQYF. For the CDR3, the DNA is TGTGCCAGCATCAGACGCCAGGGAATTAACGAGCAGTACTTC.

CDR3 DNA: TGTGCCAGCAGGGAAAGCGGGGGGGCCTCCAATGAGCAGTTCTTC. This encodes CASRESGGASNEQFF. The V call is TRBV28, the J call TRBJ2-1, with TRBD2 identical over 10 bases. The ends lost 6 bases at V and 6 bases at J; junction bases unmatched: 8. Germline V lookup: CDR1 MDHEN, CDR2 SYDVKM. The CDR3 contains 15 residues.

This clonotype has just a few counts. The rearrangement links TRBV4-2 to TRBJ1-4; a possible D gene is TRBD1 (5 bases). This CDR3 spans 15 amino acids. V was shortened by 3 bases and J by 2 bases, with 10 bases between the two germline ends. The germline CDR1 and CDR2 sequences are LGHNA and YNFKEQ. CDR3 nucleotides: TGTGCCAGCAGCCACCCGGAGGGGACTAATGAAAAACTGTTTTTT. Its protein is CASSHPEGTNEKLFF.

This clonotype was counted at least ten times. V is TRBV5-6 and J is TRBJ2-1; 15 nucleotides line up with TRBD2. Trimming cost V 2 bases and J 0 bases; bases outside gene matches: 9. This CDR3 is 20 amino acids long. Per germline, CDR1 SGHDT and CDR2 YYEEEE. In DNA form, the CDR3 reads TGTGCCAGCAGCTTCCAAGGCGGACTAGCGGGGGGGAGCTCCTACAATGAGCAGTTCTTC. Its protein is CASSFQGGLAGGSSYNEQFF. The full variable domain, completed using reference TRBV5-6 and TRBJ2-1, is DAGVTQSPTHLIKTRGQQVTLRCSPKSGHDTVSWYQQALGQGPQFIFQYYEEEERQRGNFPDRFSGHQFPNYSSELNVNALLLGDSALYLCASSFQGGLAGGSSYNEQFFGPGTRLTVL.

This clonotype was observed a few times. The chain employs TRBV7-9 and TRBJ2-3; D perhaps matches TRBD1 (6 bases). This CDR3 region has 14 residues. Trimming shortened V by 3 bases and J by 8 bases, and 15 bases separated the two germline ends. Looked up from germline, CDR1 is SEHNR and CDR2 is FQNEAQ (reference sequence). CDR3 loop: CASSFPRGGTTQYF. In nucleotides, the CDR3 is TGTGCCAGCAGCTTCCCCCGAGGGGGTACTACGCAGTATTTT. Together with reference TRBV7-9 and TRBJ2-3, the CDR3 gives the full variable domain: DTGVSQNPRHKITKRGQNVTFRCDPISEHNRLYWYRQTLGQGPEFLTYFQNEAQLEKSRLLSDRFSAERPKGSFSTLEIQRTEQGDSAMYLCASSFPRGGTTQYFGPGTRLTVL.

V gene TRBV25-1 combines with J gene TRBJ1-2; D remains unclear. This CDR3 contains 13 residues. Germline-derived CDR1 and CDR2 are MGHDK and SYGVNS. V was clipped by 1 base and J by 8 bases, with 11 bases between them. CDR3 DNA sequence: TGTGCCAGCAGTGAATTTCTCGGGGAGGGCTACACCTTC. Its protein product is CASSEFLGEGYTF.

In its sample, this clonotype was seen a few times. The chain links TRBV29-1 to TRBJ2-2; perhaps TRBD2 as D (5 bases). Germline V gene data show CDR1 as SQVTM and CDR2 as ANQGSEA. The CDR3 contains 15 residues. The ends were cut back, 2 bases at V and 4 bases at J, with 14 bases in the middle. Here the CDR3 reads CSVETGFPGTGELFF. The DNA of the CDR3 is TGCAGCGTTGAAACGGGATTTCCGGGCACCGGGGAGCTGTTTTTT.

The chain recombines TRBV20-1 with TRBJ2-4; the D gene is possibly TRBD1 (6 bases). The CDR3 sequence is 15 residues long. V lost 1 base and J lost 1, with 11 bases in between. Germline lookup yields CDR1 DFQATT and CDR2 SNEGSKA (reference sequence). CDR3 sequence (DNA): TGCAGTGCTAGAGGGGGGCGGGTGGCCAAAAACATTCAGTACTTC. As protein: CSARGGRVAKNIQYF.

This clonotype was observed at least ten times. The chain joins TRBV12-3 or TRBV12-4 to TRBJ2-5; TRBD1 might be the D (5 bases). V lost 6 bases and J 0 bases, leaving 8 bases between the germline ends. This CDR3 contains 13 residues. This CDR3 reads CASSPDNQETQYF. CDR3 coding DNA: TGTGCCAGCAGCCCGGACAACCAAGAGACCCAGTACTTC.

This clonotype was found a few times. The CDR3 sequence: CSVGRGQGLETQYF. The CDR3 nucleotides are TGCAGCGTTGGGAGGGGACAGGGGTTAGAGACCCAGTACTTC. V usage is TRBV29-1 and J usage is TRBJ2-5; 10 nucleotides align to TRBD1. The V segment lost 4 bases and the J segment 4 bases; nucleotides outside the gene matches: 6. The CDR3 is 14 amino acids. In germline, CDR1 is SQVTM, CDR2 ANQGSEA.

This clonotype was seen more than once but under ten times. V usage is TRBV20-1 and J usage is TRBJ2-7; tentatively, D is TRBD2 (5 bases). V lost 7 bases and J lost 4, with 14 bases in between. Per the germline V gene, CDR1 is DFQATT and CDR2 is SNEGSKA (reference sequence). The length of the CDR3 is 12 residues. In DNA form, the CDR3 reads TGCAGTGTGAAGCGGAGGACTTACGAGCAGTACTTC. Translation: CSVKRRTYEQYF.

This clonotype came up a few times. The chain couples TRBV4-2 to TRBJ2-3, with TRBD2 matching 9 bases. V trimming: 0 bases; J trimming: 0 bases; junction bases outside the gene matches: 7. Germline assignment: CDR1 LGHNA and CDR2 YNFKEQ. The CDR3 totals 18 residues. Written as DNA, the CDR3 is TGTGCCAGCAGCCAAGAAAGCGGGGGGTATACTAGCACAGATACGCAGTATTTT. As protein: CASSQESGGYTSTDTQYF.

V usage is TRBV9 and J usage is TRBJ1-2, with D hard to call. CDR1 SGDLS and CDR2 YYNGEE come from the germline V gene. V was pared by 0 bases and J by 4 bases, with 4 bases between. The CDR3 spans 12 residues. The DNA of the CDR3 is TGTGCCAGCAGCGTAGGTCCCTATGGCTACACCTTC. Protein sequence: CASSVGPYGYTF. Drawing the rest from reference TRBV9 and TRBJ1-2, the complete variable domain is DSGVTQTPKHLITATGQRVTLRCSPRSGDLSVYWYQQSLDQGLQFLIQYYNGEERAKGNILERFSAQQFPDLHSELNLSSLELGDSALYFCASSVGPYGYTFGSGTRLTVV.